This is a list of T cell receptor beta chains from one sample in a study of control samples from healthy donors and cancer patients. Produced via immunoSEQ multiplex PCR; TCRdb's table is partial and in-frame only. The sample has roughly 220,000 clones; just under 95% are singletons. The material sequenced was blood. The receptors were gathered from a man aged 45-60 years in good health. Each CDR3 is given with its conserved first and last residue. Fields, in order: clone size, V gene, D gene, J gene, CDR3 DNA, CDR3 protein. D genes are given only for firm matches. Some rows mark clone size as missing; the rest say once, few, many or name a class of expanded clone.

>.|TRBV11-2|.|TRBJ1-6
TGTGCCAGCAGCAGCAGGTGGGACGTGAGTTCACCCCTCCACTTT
CASSSRWDVSSPLHF
>.|TRBV28|.|TRBJ2-1
TGTGCCAGCGCTGGCAAGGGCAGGGCCTGGGTCTTC
CASAGKGRAWVF
>.|TRBV7-9|.|TRBJ1-2
TGTGCCAGCAGTGCACAACAGGGTAGGATTGATGGCTACACCTTC
CASSAQQGRIDGYTF
>.|TRBV5-6|.|TRBJ1-5
TGTGCCAGCAGCTTGGGAACAGCGGATCAGCCCCAGCATTTT
CASSLGTADQPQHF
>.|TRBV29-1|.|TRBJ1-4
TGCAGCGTTGCGGGGGACCAGGCGGGTGAAAAACTGTTTTTT
CSVAGDQAGEKLFF
>.|TRBV3-1/TRBV3-2|TRBD2|TRBJ2-5
TGTGCCAGCAGCCGGGGTAGCGGGGGGGTGCTGGAGACCCAGTACTTC
CASSRGSGGVLETQYF
>.|TRBV20-1|.|TRBJ2-7
TGCAGTGCTAGTCATCCTCAAGTTCACGAGCAGTACTTC
CSASHPQVHEQYF
>.|TRBV5-1|TRBD1|TRBJ1-5
TGCGCCAGCAGCTTGGGCGTCAGTGGACAGGGGAGTCTGCCCCAGCATTTT
CASSLGVSGQGSLPQHF
>.|TRBV7-9|.|TRBJ2-2
TGTGCCAGCAGCTTAGCGGGGGTTACCGGGGAGCTGTTTTTT
CASSLAGVTGELFF
>.|TRBV7-2|TRBD2|TRBJ2-5
TGTGCCAGCAGCCCGAACCCTAGCGGGGGGGCACAGACCCAGTACTTC
CASSPNPSGGAQTQYF
>.|TRBV28|TRBD1|TRBJ1-6
TGTGCCAGCAGTTTAAAGGACAGGGAATCTGGTTCACCCCTCCACTTT
CASSLKDRESGSPLHF
>.|TRBV19|TRBD2|TRBJ2-3
TGTGCCAGTAGCCCGGGGGGGGTCCTCACAGATACGCAGTATTTT
CASSPGGVLTDTQYF
>.|TRBV28|.|TRBJ1-5
TGTGCCAGCAACCCGTCTGACCGACTCAATCAGCCCCAGCATTTT
CASNPSDRLNQPQHF
>.|TRBV27|TRBD1|TRBJ2-7
TGTGCCAGCAGTACCTACGGACAGGGGGCCTACGAGCAGTACTTC
CASSTYGQGAYEQYF
>.|TRBV5-1|.|TRBJ1-2
TGCGCCAGCAGCCGCAGCGACTCAGCTAACTATGGCTACACCTTC
CASSRSDSANYGYTF
>.|TRBV28|.|TRBJ1-5
TGTGCCACAATCATGACAAGGGGCCAGCCCCAGCATTTT
CATIMTRGQPQHF
>.|TRBV3-1/TRBV3-2|.|TRBJ1-3
TGTGCCAGCAGCCAAGACGGGGACACCATATATTTT
CASSQDGDTIYF
>.|TRBV28|.|TRBJ1-1
TGTGCCAGCAGTTTCGGGCCGGGGGCAGGGAACACTGAAGCTTTCTTT
CASSFGPGAGNTEAFF
>.|TRBV7-8|.|TRBJ2-1
TGTGCCAGCAGCCCTACTAGCACGGCCTACAATGAGCAGTTCTTC
CASSPTSTAYNEQFF
>once|TRBV5-4|TRBD1|TRBJ1-5
TGTGCCAGCAGCTCCCAGGGGGCCGGTCAGCCCCAGCATTTT
CASSSQGAGQPQHF
>.|TRBV18|TRBD1|TRBJ1-5
TGTGCCAGCTCCTGGACAGGGGCGTTAAATCAGCCCCAGCATTTT
CASSWTGALNQPQHF
>.|TRBV6-5|TRBD1|TRBJ1-6
TGTGCCAGCAGGGGACAGGGTAGGTCACCCCTCCACTTT
CASRGQGRSPLHF
>once|TRBV5-1|TRBD1|TRBJ2-2
TGCGCCAGCAGACCTACGACAGGGGGTAGCACCGGGGAGCTGTTTTTT
CASRPTTGGSTGELFF
>.|TRBV7-8|TRBD1|TRBJ1-3
TGTGCCAGCAGCTTACCACTAACCGGGACAGGGGGCTACATAGGAAACACCATATATTTT
CASSLPLTGTGGYIGNTIYF
>.|TRBV10-2|.|TRBJ1-4
TGCGCCAGCAGTGACCGGCAGGGCCCAAAACTGTTTTTT
CASSDRQGPKLFF
>.|TRBV19|.|TRBJ1-3
TGTGCCAGTTACCAAATGGCACCTGGAAACACCATATATTTT
CASYQMAPGNTIYF
>.|TRBV9|TRBD2|TRBJ2-7
TGTGCCAGCAGCCCCCCCCCTCAGCGGGGGGACTCCTACGAGCAGTACTTC
CASSPPPQRGDSYEQYF
>.|TRBV10-3|TRBD2|TRBJ2-1
TGTGCCATCAGTGATCGGGGACTAGTATCCTACAATGAGCAGTTCTTC
CAISDRGLVSYNEQFF
>.|TRBV12-3/TRBV12-4|.|TRBJ2-2
TGTGCCAGCAGCCGGGACGACACCGGGGAGCTGTTTTTT
CASSRDDTGELFF
>.|TRBV6-5|TRBD1|TRBJ1-2
TGTGCCAGCAGTTACTCGGGACAGTCGACCGGCTACACCTTC
CASSYSGQSTGYTF
>.|TRBV7-2|.|TRBJ2-3
TGTGCCAGCAGCTTAGGCGTCACAGATACGCAGTATTTT
CASSLGVTDTQYF
>.|TRBV28|.|TRBJ2-5
TGTGCCAGCAGCCCCCTCGGGACGGGGAGTAAGGGGACCCAGTACTTC
CASSPLGTGSKGTQYF
>.|TRBV27|.|TRBJ1-2
TGTGCCAGCAGTTTATTAGGACCACCCTCTGATGGCTACACCTTC
CASSLLGPPSDGYTF
>.|TRBV2|TRBD1|TRBJ1-4
TGTGCCAGCAGTGGGGGGACAGATCCGTCAGGGGAAAAACTGTTTTTT
CASSGGTDPSGEKLFF
>.|TRBV5-1|.|TRBJ2-3
TGCGCCAGCAGCCCGGACACTCCGCATACGCAGTATTTT
CASSPDTPHTQYF
>.|TRBV10-3|.|TRBJ1-1
TGTGCCATGGCCGGGCGATTGGGCACTGAAGCTTTCTTT
CAMAGRLGTEAFF
>.|TRBV27|.|TRBJ1-3
TGTGCCAGCAGTTCAGGGCCCGGAAACACCATATATTTT
CASSSGPGNTIYF
>.|TRBV6-2/TRBV6-3|.|TRBJ2-3
TGTGCCAGCAGTTACGGAGGAAAGGATAGCACAGATACGCAGTATTTT
CASSYGGKDSTDTQYF
>.|TRBV6-5|.|TRBJ1-1
TGTGCCAGCAGTTACACAAGACAGGTTATGAACACTGAAGCTTTCTTT
CASSYTRQVMNTEAFF
>.|TRBV6-5|.|TRBJ1-5
TGTGCCAGCAGTACACAGGGTGTCAAGGAGCCCCAGCATTTT
CASSTQGVKEPQHF
>.|TRBV3-1/TRBV3-2|TRBD1|TRBJ1-2
TGTGCCAGCAGCGCCGGGACAGGGTCTCGCGGCTACACCTTC
CASSAGTGSRGYTF
>.|TRBV14|TRBD2|TRBJ2-2
TGTGCCAGCAGCCCGCTAGCGGGGGTGAACACCGGGGAGCTGTTTTTT
CASSPLAGVNTGELFF
>.|TRBV21-1|.|TRBJ2-3
TGTGCCAGCAGCATAGGGGCCGATACGCAGTATTTT
CASSIGADTQYF
>.|TRBV27|.|TRBJ1-1
TGTGCCAGCGCCACCTTAATGAACACTGAAGCTTTCTTT
CASATLMNTEAFF
>.|TRBV6-6|.|TRBJ2-5
TGTGCCAGCACCTCAGGCTACCAAGAGACCCAGTACTTC
CASTSGYQETQYF
>.|TRBV5-6|.|TRBJ1-6
TGTGCCAGCAACCTAAGGCACGCGGATTCACCCCTCCACTTT
CASNLRHADSPLHF
>.|TRBV27|TRBD1|TRBJ2-5
TGTGCCAGCAGTATCGGACAGGTACAAGAGACCCAGTACTTC
CASSIGQVQETQYF